These 6 T cell receptor beta chains came from one sample sequenced in a study of tumor and adjacent non-tumor tissue in lung cancer (dated by TCRdb to about 2018). Libraries were constructed by multiplex PCR. The run used an Illumina HiSeq 2500. TCRbeta libraries were constructed through three rounds of nested PCR with primers (Table S4) according to protocols adapted from ARM-PCR. Using fastp trimming at Q25 and MiXCR clonotype assembly, TCRdb reanalyzed the public sequencing data and kept in-frame beta chains. Identical CDR3 protein sequences are pooled into one entry, listed with their most common genes and DNA. The sample has more than 90,000 distinct CDR3 sequences on record, less than 75% of them singletons. Clones ranked in the top ten supply around 17% of the sample. Bulk unsorted tissue served as the source for RNA extraction, and RNA quality was assessed using a NanoDrop ND-1000 and an Agilent 2100.

The sequencing input was lung tumor tissue. All receptors come from a man aged 60-69 years with non-small cell lung cancer.

This clonotype was recorded at least ten times. The chain uses TRBV10-3 and TRBJ2-2; 10 bases line up with TRBD1. The germline V gene encodes CDR1 ENHRY and CDR2 SYGVKD. Trimming at V came to 6 bases and at J to 2 bases, leaving 3 bases not matched to a gene. The CDR3 is 15 residues long. CDR3 sequence reads: CAISQTGGNTGELFF. The CDR3 DNA sequence: TGTGCCATCAGCCAGACAGGGGGCAACACCGGGGAGCTGTTTTTT.

This clonotype was picked up a small number of times. A much larger clone differs by one base, so this may be a read error. The CDR3 reads CVSSWGGRREQFF. The CDR3 DNA is TGTGTCAGCAGTTGGGGCGGGAGAAGGGAGCAGTTCTTC. The rearrangement joins TRBV6-2 or TRBV6-3 to TRBJ2-1, with 7 bases lining up with TRBD2. The CDR3 spans 13 residues. CDR1 MNHEY and CDR2 SVGEGT come from the germline V gene.

The chain links TRBV20-1 to TRBJ1-2; D remains ambiguous. Trimming removed 3 bases from V and 3 bases from J, with 8 bases in between. Germline V gene lookup returns CDR1 DFQATT and CDR2 SNEGSKA (reference sequence). The CDR3 covers 12 residues. CDR3 protein: CSASRVDYGYTF. The CDR3 region has the DNA TGCAGTGCTAGCCGGGTGGACTATGGCTACACCTTC.

Comment on this clonotype: One junction end disagrees with the germline gene, perhaps due to a read error. The V call is TRBV20-1, the J call TRBJ2-7, with D possibly being TRBD2 (6 bases). This CDR3 is 14 amino acids long. Germline lookup yields CDR1 DFQATT and CDR2 SNEGSKA (reference sequence). Here the CDR3 DNA reads TGCAGTGCTGTTGCGGGACTGGCCTCCTACGAGCAGTGCTTC. Amino acids: CSAVAGLASYEQCF.

Note on this clonotype: Its ends do not fully match the called genes, so a read error is possible. The chain uses TRBV12-3 or TRBV12-4 and TRBJ2-1; 7 bases agree with TRBD1. The CDR3 contains 15 residues. CDR3 DNA: TGTGCCAGCAGGTCAATAGGGGGCTCCTACAACGAGCAGTTCTTC. This sequence encodes CASRSIGGSYNEQFF.

About this clonotype: A much larger clonotype is one base distant, so this may be a read error. V usage is TRBV7-9 and J usage is TRBJ2-1; D not certain. This CDR3 is 14 amino acids long. CDR1 and CDR2 (germline): SEHNR, FQNEAQ (reference sequence). CDR3 in amino acids: CANSAMSSYNEQFF. CDR3 coding DNA: TGTGCCAACAGCGCTATGAGCTCCTACAATGAGCAGTTCTTC.